This TCR beta chain comes out of a study of neurological immune-mediated disorders. The cDNA was synthesized by means of template-switch 5'RACE, which was carried out with 10-nucleotide random UMIs. TCRdb redid the calling of the 5' RACE reads with MiXCR, one entry per CDR3 protein. Here the sample spans tens of thousands of distinct CDR3 sequences, over 9% being singletons. After removal of 3 bases from V and 7 bases from J, the junction contained 2 bases not matched to a gene. The CDR3 length is 14 residues. The germline gives CDR1 MNHEY, CDR2 SMNVEV (reference sequence). The receptor was isolated from a man aged 40-49 years in good health. What was sequenced was PBMCs. This chain uses TRBV27 with TRBJ1-4, with TRBD1 matching over 10 bases. The CDR3 here is CASSFRDRGEKLFF. The CDR3 bases are TGTGCCAGCAGTTTCCGGGACAGGGGTGAAAAACTGTTTTTT.